Presented here are 22 T cell receptor beta chains from one specimen sequenced in a study of blood T cell repertoires in COVID-19 (dated by TCRdb to about 2020). The library came from the immunoSEQ multiplex PCR assay. Imported from immuneACCESS, the table was reduced by TCRdb to in-frame sequences with V and J called. These copies leave out some clones; in studies compared against another copy, an unresolved V gene accounts for under half, and the cause of the remainder is not known. A total of hundreds of thousands of clones appear in this sample, around 89% of them only once. The biggest ten clones account for about 1.5% of the sample. Sequenced: PBMCs or T cells enriched from blood (not recorded which). Every receptor here comes from a woman in her late teens or twenties with acute COVID-19.

The J gene is TRBJ2-1, the V gene TRBV4-3; D possibly corresponds to TRBD2 (5 bases). Trimming took 5 bases from V and 7 from J, leaving 27 bases between them. The germline gives CDR1 LGHNA, CDR2 YSLEER. CDR3 length equals 18 residues. In DNA, the CDR3 is TGCGCCAGCAGCTCCGCCCCAGTTTGGCTAGCCGCGAGAAATGAGCAGTTCTTC. Translation: CASSSAPVWLAARNEQFF.

The chain joins TRBV6-5 to TRBJ1-1; TRBD1 is a possible D gene (6 bases). Germline V CDR1 and CDR2: MNHEY, SVGAGI. This CDR3 spans 13 amino acids. Trimming stripped 7 bases from V and 7 bases from J, with 16 bases between. CDR3 nucleotides: TGTGCCAGCACCTCCGGGGGGCGCGGTGAAGCTTTCTTT. Protein: CASTSGGRGEAFF.

This chain joins TRBV5-1 and TRBJ2-1; 9 bases are a match to TRBD2. V gave up 1 base and J gave up 8 bases; unmatched junction bases: 7. Germline values: CDR1 SGHRS, CDR2 YFSETQ. The CDR3 length is 15 residues. The CDR3 DNA reads TGCGCCAGCAGCTTGAGGCTAGCGGGATCCGATGAGCAGTTCTTC. This encodes CASSLRLAGSDEQFF.

This rearrangement joins TRBV4-3 to TRBJ2-3; TRBD1 is a possible D gene (5 bases). The CDR3 runs to 17 residues. V gave up 1 base and J gave up 2 bases, with 16 bases separating them. The germline V gene encodes CDR1 LGHNA and CDR2 YSLEER. The CDR3 DNA reads as TGCGCCAGCAGCCAAGCCCCCTGGGGCAGGTCCACAGATACGCAGTATTTT. Protein: CASSQAPWGRSTDTQYF.

About this clone: Other DNA sequences of this sample code for an identical CDR3. The chain recombines TRBV18 with TRBJ1-2; D might be TRBD1 (5 bases). The CDR3 is made up of 12 amino acids. The V end was cut by 3 bases, the J end by 4 bases, with 6 bases between. Germline V lookup: CDR1 KGHSH, CDR2 LQKENI. The CDR3 protein is CASSPGGYGYTF. DNA of the CDR3: TGTGCCAGCTCACCCGGGGGCTATGGCTACACCTTC.

This clone was picked up one time. V usage is TRBV10-3 and J usage is TRBJ2-5; 8 bases agree with TRBD2. The CDR3 has 14 amino acids. Germline-derived CDR1 and CDR2 are ENHRY and SYGVKD. The J segment lost 5 bases and the V segment lost 5 bases, leaving 7 bases of the junction unmatched. The CDR3 DNA reads as TGTGCCATCAGTTCCCTAGCGGGTGTGGAGACCCAGTACTTC. As protein: CAISSLAGVETQYF.

The chain has TRBV4-2 and TRBJ2-1; 10 bases are shared with TRBD2. The CDR3 runs to 22 residues. Germline values: CDR1 LGHNA, CDR2 YNFKEQ. J was trimmed by 6 bases and V by 2 bases; bases with no gene match: 25. The CDR3 nucleotides are TGTGCCAGCAGCCAAAAGAACCTCCGGACTATGGTAACTAGCGGGACCACCAATGAGCAGTTCTTC. Translated, it gives CASSQKNLRTMVTSGTTNEQFF.

This chain uses TRBV29-1 with TRBJ2-3; D perhaps matches TRBD2 (6 bases). Germline V gene data show CDR1 as SQVTM and CDR2 as ANQGSEA. V lost 2 bases, J lost 8 bases, and 17 bases lay in between. The CDR3 is 14 residues long. CDR3 sequence (DNA): TGCAGCGTTGAACTGGGCGGGGCCGTTGGTACGCAGTATTTT. Translated, it gives CSVELGGAVGTQYF.

The J gene is TRBJ2-3, the V gene TRBV19, with TRBD2 matching over 8 bases. V gave up 1 base and J gave up 0 bases; unmatched junction bases: 0. CDR3 size: 15 residues. The germline CDR1 and CDR2 sequences are LNHDA and SQIVND (reference sequence). CDR3 nucleotides: TGTGCCAGTAGTATAGCGGGGGGGAGCACAGATACGCAGTATTTT. Protein: CASSIAGGSTDTQYF.

CDR3 sequence reads: CASITDRAGETQYF. As DNA, the CDR3 is TGTGCCAGCATAACGGACAGGGCGGGGGAGACCCAGTACTTC. This rearrangement joins TRBV6-5 to TRBJ2-5, with 8 bases matching TRBD1. This CDR3 contains 14 residues. Germline V gives CDR1 MNHEY, CDR2 SVGAGI. V was clipped by 7 bases and J by 5 bases; unmatched bases: 9.

V gene TRBV5-1 combines with J gene TRBJ1-3; D remains ambiguous. V lost 0 bases, J lost 0 bases, and 16 bases lay in between. The germline CDR1 and CDR2 sequences are SGHRS and YFSETQ. This CDR3 spans 18 amino acids. CDR3 nucleotide sequence: TGCGCCAGCAGCTTGGACGCGGGCTCCGGATACTCTGGAAACACCATATATTTT. It encodes CASSLDAGSGYSGNTIYF.

The chain recombines TRBV7-6 with TRBJ1-4; 8 bases align to TRBD1. This CDR3 is 19 amino acids long. The V and J ends lost 2 bases and 10 bases, in that order; junction bases with no gene match: 21. The V gene's germline CDR1 is SGHVS and CDR2 FNYEAQ. The CDR3 nucleotides read TGTGCCAGCAGCTTAACCGGGACAGGCTTATCGACGGGGGTTGGAAAACTGTTTTTT. Translating gives CASSLTGTGLSTGVGKLFF.

The sample holds one count of this clone. The J gene is TRBJ2-7, the V gene TRBV6-4; 11 bases agree with TRBD2. Germline lookup yields CDR1 MRHNA and CDR2 SNTAGT. Trimming removed 3 bases from V and 4 bases from J; junction bases left unmatched: 5. CDR3 length: 15 amino acids. The CDR3: CASSEGASGRYEQYF. In DNA, the CDR3 is TGTGCCAGCAGTGAGGGGGCTAGCGGGAGGTACGAGCAGTACTTC.

This chain joins TRBV4-3 and TRBJ1-1, with a tentative D call TRBD1 (5 bases). Germline V CDR1 and CDR2: LGHNA, YSLEER. The V end lost 1 base, the J end lost 2 bases, and 11 bases lay between the germline ends. The CDR3 contains 15 residues. CDR3 amino acids: CASSQGGTGNTEAFF. CDR3 in DNA: TGCGCCAGCAGCCAAGGGGGAACAGGTAACACTGAAGCTTTCTTT.

The V and J genes are TRBV5-1 and TRBJ2-1; TRBD2 aligns across 12 bases. Looked up from germline, CDR1 is SGHRS and CDR2 is YFSETQ. The CDR3 totals 15 residues. With V trimmed by 0 bases and J by 7 bases, 2 bases remained unmatched. CDR3 DNA: TGCGCCAGCAGCTTGGGACTAGCGGGAGTAAATGAGCAGTTCTTC. It specifies CASSLGLAGVNEQFF.

This chain uses TRBV27 with TRBJ1-1; no reliable D call. In germline, CDR1 is MNHEY, CDR2 SMNVEV (reference sequence). The V and J ends lost 6 bases and 5 bases respectively, with 16 bases between them. This CDR3 region has 14 residues. The CDR3 is CASSRNTRRTEAFF. The CDR3 nucleotides are TGTGCCAGCAGCCGGAACACAAGGAGGACTGAAGCTTTCTTT.

This chain links TRBV2 with TRBJ1-4, with 7 bases identical to TRBD1. Germline CDR1 reads SNHLY; CDR2 reads FYNNEI. The CDR3 loop spans 14 amino acids. J was trimmed by 5 bases and V by 5 bases; bases with no gene match: 5. The CDR3 region has the DNA TGTGCCAGCAGTAAGACAGGGATAAATGAAAAACTGTTTTTT. Translating it yields CASSKTGINEKLFF.

The chain combines TRBV10-1 with TRBJ2-3; possible D gene TRBD1, 6 bases. Trimming removed 3 bases at V and 3 bases at J, with 16 bases between. Germline V gives CDR1 WNHNN, CDR2 SYGVQD (reference sequence). The CDR3 contains 16 residues. The CDR3 bases are TGCGCCAGCAGTGAAGGGCGGTACAGGGCGACAGATACGCAGTATTTT. The encoded protein is CASSEGRYRATDTQYF.

The chain employs TRBV30 and TRBJ2-1, with TRBD1 as a possible D gene (6 bases). The V end lost 3 bases, the J end lost 0 bases, and 15 bases lay between the germline ends. The germline gives CDR1 GTSNPN, CDR2 SVGIG (reference sequence). This CDR3 spans 16 amino acids. Here the CDR3 DNA reads TGTGCCTGGAGACTGACAGGCGCTAACTCCTACAATGAGCAGTTCTTC. Amino acid sequence: CAWRLTGANSYNEQFF.

The rearrangement joins TRBV9 to TRBJ2-5, with TRBD2 identical over 7 bases. The CDR3 runs 15 residues. The V gene's germline CDR1 is SGDLS and CDR2 YYNGEE. The V and J ends lost 1 base and 0 bases, in that order; junction bases with no gene match: 3. The CDR3 region has the DNA TGTGCCAGCAGCGTAAGCCTAGCGGACCAAGAGACCCAGTACTTC. The encoded protein is CASSVSLADQETQYF.

The gene calls are TRBV6-2 or TRBV6-3 and TRBJ2-3, with TRBD2 identical over 14 bases. The CDR3 has 19 residues. Germline assignment: CDR1 MNHEY and CDR2 SVGEGT. V lost 4 bases, J lost 2 bases, and 11 bases stayed unmatched. The CDR3: CASSSPGTSGRYPTDTQYF. The CDR3 nucleotides read TGTGCCAGCAGTTCCCCCGGGACTAGCGGGAGATACCCCACAGATACGCAGTATTTT.

This clone was detected a few times. Other DNA sequences of this sample code for an identical CDR3. The chain is built from TRBV11-3 and TRBJ1-1; D might be TRBD1 (5 bases). CDR3 length equals 16 residues. Trimming removed 5 bases from V and 3 bases from J, with 19 bases in between. The V gene's germline CDR1 is SGHNT and CDR2 YENEEA. The CDR3 is CASSADGRGGDTEAFF. CDR3 nucleotide sequence: TGTGCCAGCAGCGCCGACGGTCGGGGGGGGGACACTGAAGCTTTCTTT.